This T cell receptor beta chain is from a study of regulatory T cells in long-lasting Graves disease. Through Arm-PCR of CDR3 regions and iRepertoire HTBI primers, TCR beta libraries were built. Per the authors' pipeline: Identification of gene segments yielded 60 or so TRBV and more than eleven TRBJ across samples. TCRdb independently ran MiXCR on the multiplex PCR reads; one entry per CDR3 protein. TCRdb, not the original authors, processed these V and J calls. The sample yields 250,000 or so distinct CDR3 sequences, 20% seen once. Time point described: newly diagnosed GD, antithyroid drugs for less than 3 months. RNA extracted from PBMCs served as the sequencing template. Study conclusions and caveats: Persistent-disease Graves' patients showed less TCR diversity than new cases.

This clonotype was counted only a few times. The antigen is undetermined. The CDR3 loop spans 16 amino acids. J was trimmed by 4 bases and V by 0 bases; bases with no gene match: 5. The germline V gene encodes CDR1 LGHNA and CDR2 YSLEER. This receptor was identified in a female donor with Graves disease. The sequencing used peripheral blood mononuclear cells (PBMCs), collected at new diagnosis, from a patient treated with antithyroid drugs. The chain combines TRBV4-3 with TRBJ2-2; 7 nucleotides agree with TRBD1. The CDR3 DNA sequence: TGCGCCAGCAGCCAAGATGAGGGGGCCGGCACCGGGGAGCTGTTTTTT. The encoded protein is CASSQDEGAGTGELFF.